This T cell receptor beta chain was captured in a study of blood T cell repertoires in COVID-19. Germline CDR1 reads LNHDA; CDR2 reads SQIVND (reference sequence). The CDR3 has 13 residues. The V gene lost 6 bases and the J gene lost 7 bases, with 16 bases spanning the gap. This clone appeared a single time. Assay used: immunoSEQ multiplex PCR; TCRdb lists only in-frame clones, some missing. The table includes 300,000 to 450,000 clones, around 87% detected once. Sequenced material: PBMCs or T cells enriched from blood (not recorded which). The rearrangement uses TRBV19 and TRBJ2-7, with D perhaps matching TRBD1 (7 bases). This TCR was sampled from a man between 25 and 39 years old who had recovered from COVID-19. The CDR3, as DNA: TGTGCCAGTAGCCCCGCAGGGGGGCCTGAGCAGTACTTC. It codes for CASSPAGGPEQYF.